The 31 T cell receptor beta chains given below trace back to one sample, sequenced in a study of T cells in Graves' hyperthyroidism and ophthalmopathy. Amplification of TCR beta CDR3 regions was performed using RNA transcripts as template. HTBI primers were the set used in a first-round RT-PCR of the TCR CDR3. TCRdb re-called the multiplex PCR reads with MiXCR, one entry per CDR3 protein. Of 250,000 to 350,000 distinct CDR3 sequences listed, over 15% are singletons. What was sequenced was blood. These receptors were collected from a woman aged 55-69 years with Graves' ophthalmopathy.

At least ten counts were recorded for this clonotype. The rearrangement joins TRBV6-1 to TRBJ1-1, with no clear D. CDR3 length equals 15 residues. V dropped 2 bases and J dropped 2 bases, with 12 bases sitting between them. Per germline, CDR1 MNHNS and CDR2 SASEGT. The CDR3 protein is CASSEQIQINTEAFF. Here the CDR3 DNA reads TGTGCCAGCAGTGAACAAATACAGATTAACACTGAAGCTTTCTTT.

This clonotype was detected many times. The chain carries TRBV10-3 and TRBJ2-5; 7 nucleotides agree with TRBD1. Looked up from germline, CDR1 is ENHRY and CDR2 is SYGVKD. With 11 bases clipped from V and 5 bases from J, the junction kept 17 bases outside the gene matches. The CDR3 runs 15 residues. The CDR3 sequence is CAPVGSRGLGETQYF. In DNA form, the CDR3 reads TGTGCCCCCGTTGGATCGAGGGGGCTGGGGGAGACCCAGTACTTC.

This chain uses TRBV11-2 with TRBJ2-1; 9 bases map to TRBD2. The length of the CDR3 is 14 residues. In germline, CDR1 is SGHAT, CDR2 FQNNGV. Trimming removed 8 bases from V and 6 bases from J; junction bases left unmatched: 8. In nucleotides, the CDR3 is TGTGCCAGCGGCCCTAGCGGGGCCCGCAATGAGCAGTTCTTC. It translates to CASGPSGARNEQFF.

This clonotype was counted ten times or more. This sequence joins TRBV3-1 and TRBJ1-2; perhaps TRBD1 as D (5 bases). Deletions cut 3 bases from V and 0 bases from J, with 11 bases between. This CDR3 comprises 15 residues. Germline V lookup: CDR1 LGHDT, CDR2 YNNKEL (reference sequence). The CDR3 DNA sequence: TGTGCCAGCAGCCACGGGGGGGTGGCTAACTATGGCTACACCTTC. Translation: CASSHGGVANYGYTF.

This clonotype was observed at least ten times. The gene calls are TRBV2 and TRBJ2-7; perhaps TRBD1 as D (5 bases). The germline CDR1 and CDR2 sequences are SNHLY and FYNNEI. V dropped 6 bases and J dropped 0 bases, with 12 bases sitting between them. The CDR3 is made up of 14 amino acids. This CDR3 is CASRDTRGSYEQYF. CDR3 DNA sequence: TGTGCCAGCAGGGACACACGAGGCTCCTACGAGCAGTACTTC.

This clonotype has at least ten counts. The J gene is TRBJ2-5, the V gene TRBV7-2; D remains ambiguous. Germline CDR1 SGHTA, CDR2 FQGNSA. Trimming cost V 4 bases and J 5 bases, with 8 bases left between them. The CDR3 sequence is 12 residues long. CDR3 protein: CASSSGWETQYF. The CDR3, as DNA: TGTGCCAGCAGCTCCGGGTGGGAGACCCAGTACTTC.

Concerning this clonotype itself: The junction differs from germline at one of its ends, possibly a read error. This chain joins TRBV7-2 and TRBJ2-2; D is possibly TRBD1 (6 bases). Germline V gives CDR1 SGHTA, CDR2 FQGNSA. CDR3 length: 14 amino acids. The CDR3 region has the DNA TGTGCCAACAGCCGGGACACGAACACCGGGGAGCTGTTTTTT. It translates to CANSRDTNTGELFF.

This clonotype showed up just a few times. The rearrangement uses TRBV19 and TRBJ2-5, with D perhaps TRBD1 (5 bases). CDR1 LNHDA and CDR2 SQIVND come from the germline V gene (reference sequence). The CDR3 runs 13 residues. V lost 6 bases, J lost 9 bases, and 17 bases lay in between. CDR3: CASRSVAGWAQYF. Written as DNA, the CDR3 is TGTGCCAGTAGGAGCGTGGCAGGGTGGGCCCAGTACTTC.

In its sample, this clonotype was seen many times. The rearrangement links TRBV29-1 to TRBJ2-3, with 9 bases fitting TRBD1. Germline CDR1 reads SQVTM; CDR2 reads ANQGSEA. The CDR3 has 15 amino acids. V shed 8 bases, J shed 0 bases, and the junction held 9 bases outside the gene matches. The CDR3 region is CSTGQGRTSTDTQYF. In DNA form, the CDR3 reads TGCAGCACCGGACAGGGGCGAACTAGCACAGATACGCAGTATTTT.

The table lists this clonotype with many counts. This chain uses TRBV6-1 with TRBJ2-1, with D uncertain. There are 13 residues in the CDR3. The germline V and J ends were trimmed by 5 bases and 8 bases, with 13 bases remaining between them. The germline V gene encodes CDR1 MNHNS and CDR2 SASEGT. The CDR3 DNA reads TGTGCCAGCAGTTATCAGGCCATTGATGAGCAGTTCTTC. Protein: CASSYQAIDEQFF.

At least ten counts were recorded for this clonotype. The chain couples TRBV6-2 or TRBV6-3 to TRBJ2-1; TRBD2 matches at 11 bases. The germline V gene encodes CDR1 MNHEY and CDR2 SVGEGT. This CDR3 has 18 amino acids. J gave up 6 bases and V 5 bases, and 15 bases lay outside the gene matches. CDR3 sequence: CASSTGGSGRVSGNEQFF. The CDR3 nucleotides are TGTGCCAGCAGTACGGGGGGTAGCGGGAGGGTGTCCGGCAATGAGCAGTTCTTC.

This clonotype was picked up many times. This rearrangement joins TRBV5-8 to TRBJ1-1; D remains unclear. The CDR3 consists of 15 residues. Deletions cut 0 bases from V and 1 base from J, with 10 bases between. Germline CDR1 is SGHTS and CDR2 is YDEGEE. For the CDR3, the DNA is TGTGCCAGCAGCTTGGGGGTGGGCACGAACACTGAAGCTTTCTTT. Translating gives CASSLGVGTNTEAFF.

This clonotype occurred many times. This sequence joins TRBV5-1 and TRBJ2-2; either TRBD1 or TRBD2 may fit D (5 bases each). The germline CDR1 and CDR2 sequences are SGHRS and YFSETQ. The CDR3 has 16 amino acids. The V end was cut by 4 bases, the J end by 5 bases, with 18 bases between. CDR3 sequence (DNA): TGCGCCAGCAGCCCGGTAGAGGGGCGAGGGACCGGGGAGCTGTTTTTT. Translated, it gives CASSPVEGRGTGELFF. The full variable domain, with the rest looked up from reference TRBV5-1 and TRBJ2-2, is KAGVTQTPRYLIKTRGQQVTLSCSPISGHRSVSWYQQTPGQGLQFLFEYFSETQRNKGNFPGRFSGRQFSNSRSEMNVSTLELGDSALYLCASSPVEGRGTGELFFGEGSRLTVL.

This clonotype was counted only a few times. The rearrangement joins TRBV5-4 to TRBJ2-7, with D maybe TRBD2 (5 bases). Trimming took 1 base from V and 9 from J, leaving 17 bases between them. The CDR3 is 14 amino acids. Germline V gives CDR1 SGHNT, CDR2 YYREEE (reference sequence). The CDR3: CASSLPAGKGRQYF. The CDR3 nucleotides are TGTGCCAGCAGCTTGCCGGCCGGGAAAGGTCGGCAGTACTTC.

As concerns this clonotype: Being one base from a much bigger clone, this may be a read error. The rearrangement links TRBV4-3 to TRBJ2-2; 7 bases map to TRBD1. The CDR3 is 15 residues long. The germline gives CDR1 LGHNA, CDR2 YSLEER. Trimming took 2 bases from V and 3 from J; bases not matched to a gene: 3. CDR3 loop: CASSQRQGHTGELFF. DNA for the CDR3: TGCGCCAGCAGCCAACGACAGGGTCACACCGGGGAGCTGTTTTTT.

This clonotype was picked up one time. The gene calls are TRBV7-3 and TRBJ2-2, with 10 bases lining up with TRBD2. The length of the CDR3 is 17 residues. The V segment lost 6 bases and the J segment 2 bases; nucleotides outside the gene matches: 9. Germline V gene lookup returns CDR1 SGHTA and CDR2 FQGTGA. Here the CDR3 reads CASSQSLAGVNTGELFF. The CDR3 DNA reads TGTGCCAGCAGTCAGAGTCTAGCGGGAGTAAACACCGGGGAGCTGTTTTTT.

This clonotype was found a few times. The chain carries TRBV20-1 and TRBJ1-2, with unresolved D. Germline-derived CDR1 and CDR2 are DFQATT and SNEGSKA (reference sequence). The V and J ends lost 5 bases and 0 bases respectively, with 16 bases between them. The CDR3 covers 15 residues. CDR3 DNA: TGCAGTGCTCTAAGTAGCTACAGCTCTAACTATGGCTACACCTTC. This encodes CSALSSYSSNYGYTF.

Concerning this clonotype itself: This may be a read error: a much more frequent sequence differs by one nucleotide. The chain carries TRBV29-1 and TRBJ1-1, with 8 bases identical to TRBD1. CDR3 length equals 13 residues. Germline V gene lookup returns CDR1 SQVTM and CDR2 ANQGSEA. In DNA form, the CDR3 reads TGCAGCGTTGGGACAGGGAGGGGCACTGAAGCTTCCTTT. It encodes CSVGTGRGTEASF.

Note on this clonotype: Possible read error: a much larger clone is one base away. The chain has TRBV3-1 and TRBJ1-1; unclear D gene. The germline gives CDR1 LGHDT, CDR2 YNNKEL (reference sequence). The CDR3 runs to 13 residues. Trimming took 1 base from V and 6 from J, leaving 9 bases between them. In DNA, the CDR3 is TGTGCCAGCAGCCAAGTATCCGGGTCTGAAGCTTTCTTT. Its translation: CASSQVSGSEAFF.

This clonotype has at least ten counts. The chain uses TRBV9 and TRBJ2-3; possibly TRBD1 or TRBD2 for D (5 bases each). V dropped 3 bases and J dropped 6 bases, with 17 bases sitting between them. In germline, CDR1 is SGDLS, CDR2 YYNGEE. This CDR3 has 15 residues. The CDR3 region is CASSATGTVRDTQYF. DNA for the CDR3: TGTGCCAGCAGCGCGACCGGGACCGTGCGGGATACGCAGTATTTT.

The gene calls are TRBV30 and TRBJ1-1; the D gene is possibly TRBD1 (5 bases). The V end was cut by 4 bases, the J end by 0 bases, with 12 bases between. The length of the CDR3 is 14 residues. The germline V gene encodes CDR1 GTSNPN and CDR2 SVGIG (reference sequence). The CDR3 DNA is TGTGCCTGGACCGGGGACTTTATGAACACTGAAGCTTTCTTT. Its protein is CAWTGDFMNTEAFF.

There are many counts of this clonotype. The V gene is TRBV12-3 or TRBV12-4, the J gene TRBJ2-7; D is possibly TRBD1 (6 bases). This CDR3 region has 13 residues. V was trimmed by 5 bases and J by 6 bases, leaving 14 bases between them. The CDR3 is CASSPNRASEQYF. As DNA, the CDR3 is TGTGCCAGCAGTCCGAACAGGGCCTCCGAGCAGTACTTC.

This chain uses TRBV4-3 with TRBJ1-3; 7 nucleotides agree with TRBD1. V lost 5 bases, J lost 0 bases, and 4 bases stayed unmatched. The CDR3 length is 15 residues. Germline V lookup: CDR1 LGHNA, CDR2 YSLEER. Written as DNA, the CDR3 is TGCGCCAGCAGCAAGGGACAGTTCTCTGGAAACACCATATATTTT. This sequence encodes CASSKGQFSGNTIYF.

This clonotype came up many times. J is TRBJ1-2 and V is TRBV5-1; D might be TRBD1 (5 bases). The CDR3 spans 15 residues. V shed 7 bases and J shed 10 bases, with 26 bases lying between them. Germline CDR1 SGHRS, CDR2 YFSETQ. As DNA, the CDR3 is TGCGCCAGCCGCCGGTCCTCCGGGCAGGGAATCGACTACACCTTC. It encodes CASRRSSGQGIDYTF.

The rearrangement links TRBV7-3 to TRBJ2-1; no clear D gene. CDR3 size: 19 residues. Deletions cut 1 base from V and 1 base from J, with 20 bases between. CDR1 and CDR2 from the germline V gene are SGHTA and FQGTGA. The CDR3 here is CASSLKALGRTWSYNEQFF. CDR3 in DNA: TGTGCCAGCAGCTTAAAAGCCCTCGGACGGACCTGGTCCTACAATGAGCAGTTCTTC.

CDR3 sequence reads: CSVQGAGANVLTF. In DNA form, the CDR3 reads TGCAGCGTCCAGGGGGCCGGGGCCAACGTCCTGACTTTC. V and J are TRBV29-1 and TRBJ2-6; 8 bases line up with TRBD1. Germline trimming cut 6 bases from V and 4 bases from J; bases unmatched to any gene: 2. The CDR3 sequence is 13 residues long. The V gene's germline CDR1 is SQVTM and CDR2 ANQGSEA.

This clonotype was seen many times. The chain employs TRBV7-9 and TRBJ1-6; maybe TRBD1 (5 bases). Germline CDR1 and CDR2: SEHNR and FQNEAQ (reference sequence). The CDR3 has 15 residues. Trimming cost V 4 bases and J 8 bases, with 15 bases left between them. The CDR3 DNA sequence: TGTGCCAGCAGCTACCCGGGACGGGGGGATTCACCCCTCCACTTT. It yields the protein CASSYPGRGDSPLHF.

The chain employs TRBV7-6 and TRBJ2-3; 8 nucleotides line up with TRBD2. CDR1 and CDR2 (germline): SGHVS, FNYEAQ. Trimming cost V 1 base and J 1 base; bases outside gene matches: 4. The length of the CDR3 is 16 residues. The CDR3 protein is CASSLDPAGGTDTQYF. The CDR3 bases are TGTGCCAGCAGCTTAGATCCAGCGGGAGGCACAGATACGCAGTATTTT.

The V and J genes are TRBV20-1 and TRBJ2-1; D uncertain. This CDR3 spans 19 amino acids. Germline V gene lookup returns CDR1 DFQATT and CDR2 SNEGSKA (reference sequence). The V end was cut by 1 base, the J end by 7 bases, with 29 bases between. CDR3 coding DNA: TGCAGTGCTAGAGGATTCCCAGAATTCTCCGGGCACACCGGGAATGAGCAGTTCTTC. It codes for CSARGFPEFSGHTGNEQFF.

This clonotype came up many times. The chain combines TRBV28 with TRBJ2-1, with a tentative D call TRBD1 (5 bases). The V and J ends lost 3 bases and 3 bases respectively, with 12 bases between them. CDR3 length: 15 amino acids. Germline CDR1 is MDHEN and CDR2 is SYDVKM. The CDR3 DNA follows: TGTGCCAGCAGTTTTCCAGGGAACGTCTACAATGAGCAGTTCTTC. Translation gives CASSFPGNVYNEQFF.

This clonotype was detected ten times or more. The chain uses TRBV12-3 or TRBV12-4 and TRBJ1-1, with TRBD1 as a possible D gene (6 bases). The CDR3 spans 14 residues. The V end was cut by 3 bases, the J end by 5 bases, with 13 bases between. CDR3 loop: CASSFRQAETEAFF. The CDR3 DNA reads TGTGCCAGCAGTTTTAGACAGGCTGAGACTGAAGCTTTCTTT.